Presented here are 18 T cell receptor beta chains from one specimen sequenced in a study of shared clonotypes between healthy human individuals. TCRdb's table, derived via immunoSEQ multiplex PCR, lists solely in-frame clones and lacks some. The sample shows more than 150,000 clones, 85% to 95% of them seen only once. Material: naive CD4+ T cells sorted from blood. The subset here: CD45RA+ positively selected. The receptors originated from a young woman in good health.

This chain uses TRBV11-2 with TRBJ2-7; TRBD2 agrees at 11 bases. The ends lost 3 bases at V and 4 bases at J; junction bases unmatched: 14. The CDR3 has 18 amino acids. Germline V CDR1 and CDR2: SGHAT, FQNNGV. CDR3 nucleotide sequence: TGTGCCAGCAGCTTCAGGGGTTCGTTAGCGGGAGGGCCGTACGAGCAGTACTTC. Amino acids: CASSFRGSLAGGPYEQYF. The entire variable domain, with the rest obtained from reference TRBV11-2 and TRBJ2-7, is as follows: EAGVAQSPRYKIIEKRQSVAFWCNPISGHATLYWYQQILGQGPKLLIQFQNNGVVDDSQLPKDRFSAERLKGVDSTLKIQPAKLEDSAVYLCASSFRGSLAGGPYEQYFGPGTRLTVT.

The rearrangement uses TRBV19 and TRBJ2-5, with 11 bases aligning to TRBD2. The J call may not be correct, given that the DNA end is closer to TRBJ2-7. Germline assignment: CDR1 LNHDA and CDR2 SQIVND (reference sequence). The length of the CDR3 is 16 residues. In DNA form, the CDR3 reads TGTGCCAGTAGTTCAAGCATAGCGGGAGGGTTCTACGAGCAGTACTTC. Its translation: CASSSSIAGGFYEQYF.

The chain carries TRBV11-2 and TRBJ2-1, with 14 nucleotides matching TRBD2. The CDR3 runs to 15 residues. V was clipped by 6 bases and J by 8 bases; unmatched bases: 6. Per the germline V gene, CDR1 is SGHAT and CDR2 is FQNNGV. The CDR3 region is CASSYPGLAGDEQFF. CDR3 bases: TGTGCCAGCAGTTACCCGGGACTAGCGGGAGATGAGCAGTTCTTC.

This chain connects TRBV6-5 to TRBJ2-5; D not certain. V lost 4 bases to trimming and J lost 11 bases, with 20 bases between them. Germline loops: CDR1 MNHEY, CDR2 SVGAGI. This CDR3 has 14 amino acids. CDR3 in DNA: TGTGCCAGCAGTTTTCAGACCGCTACGGCGGAGCAGTACTTC. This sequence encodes CASSFQTATAEQYF.

This CDR3 reads CASLGRGANYGYTF. The CDR3 DNA reads as TGTGCCAGTCTGGGCCGGGGGGCCAACTATGGCTACACCTTC. This rearrangement joins TRBV6-5 to TRBJ1-2; a possible D gene is TRBD1 (6 bases). The CDR3 has 14 amino acids. CDR1 is MNHEY and CDR2 is SVGAGI in the germline V gene. With 9 bases removed from V and 2 bases from J, the gap between germline ends came to 16 bases.

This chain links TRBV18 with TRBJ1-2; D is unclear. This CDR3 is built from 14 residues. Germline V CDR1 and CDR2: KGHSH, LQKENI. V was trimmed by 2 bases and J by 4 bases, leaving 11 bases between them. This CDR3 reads CASSPITDPYGYTF. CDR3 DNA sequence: TGTGCCAGCTCACCAATTACAGACCCCTATGGCTACACCTTC.

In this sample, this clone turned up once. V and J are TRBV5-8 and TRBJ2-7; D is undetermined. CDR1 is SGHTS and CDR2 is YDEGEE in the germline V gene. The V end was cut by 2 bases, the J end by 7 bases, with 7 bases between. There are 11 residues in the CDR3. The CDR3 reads CASSFPWEQYF. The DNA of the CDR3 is TGTGCCAGCAGCTTTCCTTGGGAGCAGTACTTC.

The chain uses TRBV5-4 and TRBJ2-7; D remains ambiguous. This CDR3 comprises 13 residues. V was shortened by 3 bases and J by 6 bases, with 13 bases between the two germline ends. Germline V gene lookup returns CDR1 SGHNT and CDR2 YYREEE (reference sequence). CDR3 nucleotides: TGTGCCAGCAGCTCACACTGGCTTGGCGAGCAGTACTTC. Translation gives CASSSHWLGEQYF.

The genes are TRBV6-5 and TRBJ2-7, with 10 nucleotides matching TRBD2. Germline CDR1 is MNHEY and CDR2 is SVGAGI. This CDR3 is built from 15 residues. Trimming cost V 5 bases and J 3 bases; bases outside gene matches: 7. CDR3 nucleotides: TGTGCCAGCAGTAAGGCTAGCGGGGGAAGCTACGAGCAGTACTTC. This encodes CASSKASGGSYEQYF.

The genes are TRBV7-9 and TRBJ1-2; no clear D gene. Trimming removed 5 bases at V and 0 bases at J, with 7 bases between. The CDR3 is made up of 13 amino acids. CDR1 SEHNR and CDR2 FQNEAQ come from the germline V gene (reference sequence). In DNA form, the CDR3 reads TGTGCCAGCAGCGAGGACGCTAACTATGGCTACACCTTC. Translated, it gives CASSEDANYGYTF.

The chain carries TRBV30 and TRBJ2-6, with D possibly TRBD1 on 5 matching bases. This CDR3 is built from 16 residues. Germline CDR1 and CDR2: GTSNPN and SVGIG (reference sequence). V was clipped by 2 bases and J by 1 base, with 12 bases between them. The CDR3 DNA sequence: TGTGCCTGGAGTAACACAGGAATTTCTGGGGCCAACGTCCTGACTTTC. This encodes CAWSNTGISGANVLTF.

This CDR3 reads CASSYGGPGTYEQYF. The CDR3 DNA sequence: TGTGCCAGCAGTTACGGAGGTCCCGGAACCTACGAGCAGTACTTC. V gene TRBV6-6 combines with J gene TRBJ2-7, with TRBD2 as a possible D gene (5 bases). V was cut by 2 bases and J by 2 bases, with 13 bases left in between. The germline V gene has CDR1 MNHNY and CDR2 SVGAGI (reference sequence). The CDR3 totals 15 residues.

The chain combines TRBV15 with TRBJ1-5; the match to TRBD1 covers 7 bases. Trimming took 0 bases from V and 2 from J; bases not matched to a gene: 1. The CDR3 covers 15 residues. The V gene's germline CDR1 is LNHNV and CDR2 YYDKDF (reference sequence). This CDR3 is CATSRDQGGNQPQHF. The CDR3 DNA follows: TGTGCCACCAGCAGAGATCAGGGGGGCAATCAGCCCCAGCATTTT.

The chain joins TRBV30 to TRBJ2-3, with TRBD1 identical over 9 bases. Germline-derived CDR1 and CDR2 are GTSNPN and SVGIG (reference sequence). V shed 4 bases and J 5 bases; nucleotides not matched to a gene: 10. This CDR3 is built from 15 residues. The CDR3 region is CAWTPLGQGRDTQYF. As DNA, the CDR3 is TGTGCCTGGACCCCCTTGGGACAGGGTAGAGATACGCAGTATTTT.

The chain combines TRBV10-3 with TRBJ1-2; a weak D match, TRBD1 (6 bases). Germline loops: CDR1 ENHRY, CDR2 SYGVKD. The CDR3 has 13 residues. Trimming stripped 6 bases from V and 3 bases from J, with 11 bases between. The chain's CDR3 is CAISSGADYGYTF. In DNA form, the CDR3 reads TGTGCCATCAGCTCAGGGGCCGACTATGGCTACACCTTC.

The CDR3 bases are TGTGCCAGCAGCTTGGCGCAGGGGACAGATACGCAGTATTTT. This encodes CASSLAQGTDTQYF. This sequence joins TRBV5-4 and TRBJ2-3; D is perhaps TRBD1 (6 bases). Trimming pared 0 bases from V and 3 bases from J, leaving 8 bases between. The CDR3 loop spans 14 amino acids. In germline, CDR1 is SGHNT, CDR2 YYREEE (reference sequence).

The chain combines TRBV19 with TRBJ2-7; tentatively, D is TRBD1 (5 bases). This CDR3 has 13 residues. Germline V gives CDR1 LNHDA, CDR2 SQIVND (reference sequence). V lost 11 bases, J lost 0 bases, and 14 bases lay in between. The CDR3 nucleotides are TGTGCCGATAAAGGGGCCCACTCCTACGAGCAGTACTTC. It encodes CADKGAHSYEQYF. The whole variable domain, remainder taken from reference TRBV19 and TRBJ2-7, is DGGITQSPKYLFRKEGQNVTLSCEQNLNHDAMYWYRQDPGQGLRLIYYSQIVNDFQKGDIAEGYSVSREKKESFPLTVTSAQKNPTAFYLCADKGAHSYEQYFGPGTRLTVT.

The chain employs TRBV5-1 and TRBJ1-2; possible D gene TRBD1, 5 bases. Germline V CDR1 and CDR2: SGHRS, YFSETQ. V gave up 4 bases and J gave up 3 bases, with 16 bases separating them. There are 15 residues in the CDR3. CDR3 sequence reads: CASSTGYGADYGYTF. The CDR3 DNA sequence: TGCGCCAGCAGCACGGGATATGGGGCGGACTATGGCTACACCTTC.